This TCR beta chain stems from a study of CD8 T cells in Susac syndrome. Study in general: Intravenous immunoglobulin alone or corticosteroids were being given to patients with Susac syndrome at blood draw, unless they were therapy-naive.

Germline CDR1 SGHNT, CDR2 YYREEE (reference sequence). The CDR3 covers 14 residues. The V segment lost 4 bases and the J segment 11 bases; nucleotides outside the gene matches: 4. CD8+ and CD4+ T cells circulating in blood were sequenced for TCR beta. TEMRA cells were enriched by FACS, and CD4+ and CD8+ T cells were negatively isolated. Reverse transcription of roughly 0.5 to 1 ug RNA was carried out with random hexamers. Amplification of the TCR beta CDR3 was carried out by immunoSEQ multiplex PCR, which spanned a total of 54 Vbeta and 13 Jbeta segments. TCRdb reanalysed the immunoSEQ multiplex PCR reads using MiXCR and keeps one entry per CDR3 protein. The repertoire has 150,000 to 200,000 distinct CDR3 sequences, 85% to 95% of them found once; the top ten carry less than 0.2%.

Sequenced: CD8+ T cells from PBMCs. The chain employs TRBV5-4 and TRBJ2-2; 14 nucleotides match TRBD2. This clonotype was obtained from a human donor with Susac syndrome. DNA for the CDR3: TGTGCCAGCAGCGGCGGGACTAGCGGGGGAGAGCTGTTTTTT. It yields the protein CASSGGTSGGELFF. Full variable domain (outside the CDR3, taken from reference TRBV5-4 and TRBJ2-2): ETGVTQSPTHLIKTRGQQVTLRCSSQSGHNTVSWYQQALGQGPQFIFQYYREEENGRGNFPPRFSGLQFPNYSSELNVNALELDDSALYLCASSGGTSGGELFFGEGSRLTVL.